A selection of T cell receptor beta chains follows, all from one sample in a study of identical twins. TCRdb reprocessed the 5' RACE reads via MiXCR and lists one record per CDR3 protein. The sample has roughly 630,000 distinct CDR3 sequences; 7.1% are singletons. These data are also associated with another study on yellow fever vaccine responses in identical twins.

The sequenced sample consisted of PBMCs. These receptors came from a woman aged 18-29 years in good health. Each CDR3 is given with its conserved first and last residue. Fields, in order: CDR3 length, clone size, J gene, V gene, D gene, CDR3 DNA, CDR3 protein. A D gene is named only where the DNA matches it firmly. Not all rows give a size; the values are once, few, many and, for expanded clones, a class.

15	few	TRBJ2-1	TRBV2	NA	TGTGCCAGCAGGCCTGGGACACCCGGCTACAATGAGCAGTTCTTC	CASRPGTPGYNEQFF
16	few	TRBJ2-7	TRBV14	NA	TGTGCCAGCAGCCAAGTTATTAGCGAGAAGCCCTACGAGCAGTACTTC	CASSQVISEKPYEQYF
14	many	TRBJ2-3	TRBV2	TRBD2	TGTGCCAGCAGCTTTCGGGAGGGCACAGATACGCAGTATTTT	CASSFREGTDTQYF
16	NA	TRBJ2-2	TRBV18	NA	TGTGCCAGCTCACCCCAAGAGGGAAGGAACACCGGGGAGCTGTTTTTT	CASSPQEGRNTGELFF
16	many	TRBJ1-2	TRBV5-1	NA	TGCGCCAGCAGCTTGGGCTGGACAGCCGAAGTTTATGGCTACACCTTC	CASSLGWTAEVYGYTF
13	many	TRBJ2-1	TRBV24-1	NA	TGTGCCACCAGTGATAACCCGGGGATTGAGCAGTTCTTC	CATSDNPGIEQFF
18	many	TRBJ2-5	TRBV5-1	TRBD2	TGCGCCAGCAGCCCCACGGGACTAGCGGGAGTGGTTCAAGAGACCCAGTACTTC	CASSPTGLAGVVQETQYF
14	few	TRBJ2-7	TRBV12-3/TRBV12-4	TRBD2	TGTGCCAGCACCCCGGGACTAGCGGGAGCCGAGCAGTACTTC	CASTPGLAGAEQYF
14	NA	TRBJ2-7	TRBV5-1	NA	TGCGCCAGCAGCTTCTTGAAAGGGACCTACGAGCAGTACTTC	CASSFLKGTYEQYF
15	NA	TRBJ2-7	TRBV9	NA	TGTGCCAGCAGCGTAGGGACAGAAGGTTACTACGAGCAGTACTTC	CASSVGTEGYYEQYF
13	few	TRBJ2-1	TRBV29-1	NA	TGCAGCGTTGATTCACAGTCCTACAATGAGCAGTTCTTC	CSVDSQSYNEQFF
15	NA	TRBJ2-1	TRBV4-1	NA	TGCGCCAGCAGCCAAGGCAGTGGGGGGCCGGTTGAGCAGTTCTTC	CASSQGSGGPVEQFF
15	few	TRBJ1-5	TRBV20-1	TRBD1	TGCAGTGCTAGCGATACAGGGGGCGTTAATCAGCCCCAGCATTTT	CSASDTGGVNQPQHF
15	once	TRBJ2-3	TRBV27	NA	TGTGCCAGCAGTTTTGCTGGTGCTAGCACAGATACGCAGTATTTT	CASSFAGASTDTQYF
14	many	TRBJ2-3	TRBV5-1	TRBD2	TGCGCCAGCAGCTTGATAGGGGAGGGAGATACGCAGTATTTT	CASSLIGEGDTQYF
15	NA	TRBJ1-1	TRBV20-1	TRBD1	TGCAGTGCTAGATGGGGGACAGGGGCAATCACTGAAGCTTTCTTT	CSARWGTGAITEAFF
13	NA	TRBJ2-6	TRBV12-3/TRBV12-4	NA	TGTGCCAGCAGTTTATTTGGGGCCAACGTCCTGACTTTC	CASSLFGANVLTF
14	many	TRBJ1-1	TRBV5-1	NA	TGCGCCAGCAGCTCCGGGGTGTTGAACACTGAAGCTTTCTTT	CASSSGVLNTEAFF
17	NA	TRBJ2-1	TRBV25-1	TRBD2	TGTGCCAGCAGTGAATCCCACCGACTAGCGGGGGGAGTTGAGCAGTTCTTC	CASSESHRLAGGVEQFF
15	few	TRBJ1-6	TRBV7-9	NA	TGTGCCAGCAGCTTAGTGGGGGGGGGTAATTCACCCCTCCACTTT	CASSLVGGGNSPLHF